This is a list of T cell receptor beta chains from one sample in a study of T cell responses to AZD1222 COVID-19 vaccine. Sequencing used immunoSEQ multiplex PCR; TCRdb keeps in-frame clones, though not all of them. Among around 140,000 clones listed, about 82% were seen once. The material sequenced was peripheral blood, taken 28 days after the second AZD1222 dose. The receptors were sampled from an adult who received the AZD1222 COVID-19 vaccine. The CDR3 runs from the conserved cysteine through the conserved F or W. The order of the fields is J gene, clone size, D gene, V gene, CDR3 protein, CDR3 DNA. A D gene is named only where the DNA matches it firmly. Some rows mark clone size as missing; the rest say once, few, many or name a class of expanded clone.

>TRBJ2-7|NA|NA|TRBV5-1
CASSGDSSRDEQYF
TGCGCCAGCTCAGGAGACAGTAGTCGGGATGAGCAGTACTTC
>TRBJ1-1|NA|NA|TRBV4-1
CASSQDPGPDTEAFF
TGCGCCAGCAGCCAAGATCCAGGCCCCGACACTGAAGCTTTCTTT
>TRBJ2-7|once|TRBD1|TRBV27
CASSFSGTGAYEQYF
TGTGCCAGCAGTTTTTCCGGGACAGGGGCCTACGAGCAGTACTTC
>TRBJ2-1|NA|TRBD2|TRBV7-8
CASSPEGWASGSDEQFF
TGTGCCAGCAGCCCCGAGGGTTGGGCTAGCGGGTCCGATGAGCAGTTCTTC
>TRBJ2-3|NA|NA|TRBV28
CASSPWGRDFTDTQYF
TGTGCCAGCAGTCCCTGGGGCCGGGACTTCACAGATACGCAGTATTTT
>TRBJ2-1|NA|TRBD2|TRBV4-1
CASSHSLAGAYNEQFF
TGCGCCAGCAGCCATTCTCTAGCGGGGGCCTACAATGAGCAGTTCTTC
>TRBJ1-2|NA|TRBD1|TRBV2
CASSEIPRGDGYTF
TGTGCCAGCAGTGAAATCCCCAGGGGGGATGGCTACACCTTC
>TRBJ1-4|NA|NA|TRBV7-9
CASSLDSNEKLFF
TGTGCCAGCAGCTTAGACAGTAATGAAAAACTGTTTTTT
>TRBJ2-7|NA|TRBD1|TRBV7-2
CASSPRTGLYEQYF
TGTGCCAGCAGCCCCCGGACAGGGCTTTACGAGCAGTACTTC
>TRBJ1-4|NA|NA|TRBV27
CASSLGGVNEKLFF
TGTGCCAGCAGTTTAGGGGGGGTCAATGAAAAACTGTTTTTT
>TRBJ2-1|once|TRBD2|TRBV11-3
CASSPRTSSTYNEQFF
TGTGCCAGCAGCCCGCGGACTAGCTCCACCTACAATGAGCAGTTCTTC
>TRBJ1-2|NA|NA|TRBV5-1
CASSLESGGDYGYTF
TGCGCCAGCAGCTTGGAATCGGGGGGAGACTATGGCTACACCTTC
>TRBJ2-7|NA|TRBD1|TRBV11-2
CASSFPGQGGEQYF
TGTGCCAGCAGCTTTCCGGGACAGGGGGGCGAGCAGTACTTC
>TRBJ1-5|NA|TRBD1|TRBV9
CASSVEGGANQPQHF
TGTGCCAGCAGCGTAGAAGGGGGCGCGAATCAGCCCCAGCATTTT
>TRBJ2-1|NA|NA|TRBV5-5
CASSLGGGGYNEQFF
TGTGCCAGCAGCTTGGGCGGTGGGGGCTACAATGAGCAGTTCTTC
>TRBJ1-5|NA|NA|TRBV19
CASSTTGRGNQPQHF
TGTGCCAGTAGTACAACGGGACGAGGAAATCAGCCCCAGCATTTT
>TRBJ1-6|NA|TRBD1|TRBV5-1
CASSLSGAQGSNSPLHF
TGCGCCAGCAGCTTATCTGGAGCACAGGGGTCTAATTCACCCCTCCACTTT
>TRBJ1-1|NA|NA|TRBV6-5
CASSTGVMNTEAFF
TGTGCCAGCAGTACGGGCGTTATGAACACTGAAGCTTTCTTT
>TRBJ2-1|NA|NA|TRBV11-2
CASSLGSYNEQFF
TGTGCCAGCAGCTTAGGCAGTTACAATGAGCAGTTCTTC
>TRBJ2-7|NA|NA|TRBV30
CAWTLSSYEQYF
TGTGCCTGGACCTTGAGCTCCTACGAGCAGTACTTC
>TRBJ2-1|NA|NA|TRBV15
CATSRKVGPYNEQFF
TGTGCCACCAGCAGAAAAGTGGGGCCCTACAATGAGCAGTTCTTC
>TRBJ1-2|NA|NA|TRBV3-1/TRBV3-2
CASQGPSNYGYTF
TGTGCCAGCCAGGGACCATCTAACTATGGCTACACCTTC
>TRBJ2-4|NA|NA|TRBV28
CASSLSGLPGNIQYF
TGTGCCAGCAGTTTATCGGGACTCCCCGGAAACATTCAGTACTTC
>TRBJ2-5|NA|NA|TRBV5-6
CASREGPRPETQYF
TGTGCCAGCAGAGAGGGACCGAGGCCGGAGACCCAGTACTTC
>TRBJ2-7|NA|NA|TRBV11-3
CASSFRRGYEQYF
TGTGCCAGCAGCTTCCGTAGGGGCTACGAGCAGTACTTC
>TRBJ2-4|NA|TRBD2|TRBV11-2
CASSRGGALTKNIQYF
TGTGCCAGCAGTCGGGGAGGGGCGCTGACCAAAAACATTCAGTACTTC
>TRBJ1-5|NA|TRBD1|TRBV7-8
CASSLAGTVNQPQHF
TGTGCCAGCAGCTTAGCTGGGACAGTCAATCAGCCCCAGCATTTT
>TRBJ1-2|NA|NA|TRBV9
CASSTSDGNYGYTF
TGTGCCAGCAGCACCTCGGACGGTAACTATGGCTACACCTTC
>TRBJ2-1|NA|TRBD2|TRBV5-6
CASSLSSGGVEQFF
TGTGCCAGCAGCTTATCTAGCGGGGGGGTCGAGCAGTTCTTC
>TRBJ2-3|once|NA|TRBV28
CASSLSDSATDTQYF
TGTGCCAGCAGTCTTAGCGACAGCGCCACAGATACGCAGTATTTT
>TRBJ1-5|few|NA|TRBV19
CASSPSASGYQPQHF
TGTGCCAGTAGTCCCAGTGCATCTGGGTATCAGCCCCAGCATTTT
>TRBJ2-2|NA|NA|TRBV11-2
CASSLTTTGELFF
TGTGCCAGCAGCTTAACCACCACCGGGGAGCTGTTTTTT
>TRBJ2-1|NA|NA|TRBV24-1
CATPKRRSYNEQFF
TGTGCCACCCCAAAAAGGCGTTCGTACAATGAGCAGTTCTTC
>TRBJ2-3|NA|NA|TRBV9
CASSGVTDTQYF
TGTGCCAGCAGCGGGGTTACAGATACGCAGTATTTT
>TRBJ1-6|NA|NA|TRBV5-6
CASGRGNSPLHF
TGTGCCAGCGGTAGGGGGAATTCACCCCTCCACTTT
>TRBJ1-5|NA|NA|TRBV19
CASSKGWGGQPQHF
TGTGCCAGTAGTAAGGGCTGGGGGGGGCAGCCCCAGCATTTT
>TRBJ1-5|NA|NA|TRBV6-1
CASSEGSQQPQHF
TGTGCCAGCAGTGAAGGGTCGCAACAGCCCCAGCATTTT
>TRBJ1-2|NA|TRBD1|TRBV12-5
CASGLVQAGGPYGYTF
TGTGCTAGTGGTTTGGTACAGGCAGGGGGTCCCTATGGCTACACCTTC
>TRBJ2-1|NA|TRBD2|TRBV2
CASFRDRGLAGVSEQFF
TGTGCCAGCTTCCGGGACAGAGGACTAGCGGGGGTTAGCGAGCAGTTCTTC
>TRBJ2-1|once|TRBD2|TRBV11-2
CASSLTSGYNEQFF
TGTGCCAGCAGCTTGACTAGCGGGTACAATGAGCAGTTCTTC
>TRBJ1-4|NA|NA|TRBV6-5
CASSSEQATNEKLFF
TGTGCCAGCAGCTCGGAGCAGGCAACTAATGAAAAACTGTTTTTT
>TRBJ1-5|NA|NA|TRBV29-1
CSVGDIGDGQPQHF
TGCAGCGTTGGTGATATTGGGGATGGTCAGCCCCAGCATTTT
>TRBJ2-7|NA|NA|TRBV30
CAWRDNGRALVYEQYF
TGTGCCTGGAGAGACAACGGCAGGGCACTCGTCTACGAGCAGTACTTC
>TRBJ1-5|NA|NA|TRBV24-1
CATSISGDQPQHF
TGTGCCACCAGTATTTCCGGGGATCAGCCCCAGCATTTT
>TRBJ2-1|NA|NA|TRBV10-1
CASSEGGTKFF
TGCGCCAGCAGTGAAGGCGGGACAAAGTTCTTC
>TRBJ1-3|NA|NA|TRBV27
CASSLLQGNTIYF
TGTGCCAGCAGTTTATTACAGGGAAACACCATATATTTT
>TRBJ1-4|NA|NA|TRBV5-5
CASTPRGGNEKLFF
TGTGCCAGCACCCCCCGGGGGGGTAATGAAAAACTGTTTTTT
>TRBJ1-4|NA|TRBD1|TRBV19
CASSIEETGGLFF
TGTGCCAGTAGTATAGAGGAGACAGGGGGCCTGTTTTTT
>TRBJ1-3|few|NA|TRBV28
CASSLGGTIGNTIYF
TGTGCCAGCAGCCTCGGAGGGACGATCGGAAACACCATATATTTT
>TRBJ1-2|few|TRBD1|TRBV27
CASKSGQALYGYTF
TGTGCCAGCAAAAGTGGACAGGCCCTCTATGGCTACACCTTC
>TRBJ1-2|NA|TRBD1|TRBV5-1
CASSPTGGEWGDYTF
TGCGCCAGCAGCCCTACAGGGGGCGAATGGGGGGACTACACCTTC
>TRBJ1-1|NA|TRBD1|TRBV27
CASSFQGAVGEAFF
TGTGCCAGCAGTTTCCAGGGGGCGGTTGGTGAAGCTTTCTTT
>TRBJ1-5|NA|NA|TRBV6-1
CASSEAPGREQPQHF
TGTGCCAGCAGTGAAGCGCCGGGACGGGAACAGCCCCAGCATTTT
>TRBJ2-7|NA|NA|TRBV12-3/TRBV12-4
CASSHRYEQYF
TGTGCCAGCAGTCACAGGTACGAGCAGTACTTC
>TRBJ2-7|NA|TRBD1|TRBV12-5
CASGTGAAALYEQYF
TGTGCTAGTGGTACAGGGGCAGCGGCCCTCTACGAGCAGTACTTC
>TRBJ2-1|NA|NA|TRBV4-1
CASSQDSEIEQFF
TGCGCCAGCAGCCAAGATAGCGAAATTGAGCAGTTCTTC
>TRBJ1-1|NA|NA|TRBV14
CASSQDWGNTEAFF
TGTGCCAGCAGCCAAGATTGGGGGAACACTGAAGCTTTCTTT
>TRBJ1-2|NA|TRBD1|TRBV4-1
CASSGYRGPGYTF
TGCGCCAGCAGCGGCTACAGGGGGCCTGGCTACACCTTC
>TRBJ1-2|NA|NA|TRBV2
CASSREVLGGSDGYTF
TGTGCCAGCAGTCGGGAAGTACTAGGGGGGTCCGATGGCTACACCTTC
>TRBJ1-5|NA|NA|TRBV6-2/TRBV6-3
CASSYEGSQPQHF
TGTGCCAGCAGTTACGAGGGATCCCAGCCCCAGCATTTT